These T cell receptor beta chains were read from a single sample in a study of PD-L1 blockade in urothelial cancer. Measured with immunoSEQ multiplex PCR; TCRdb has only the in-frame clones, and not every one. The data show around 30,000 clones, around four fifths seen once. Material: PBMCs, obtained around atezolizumab (anti-PD-L1) treatment. The receptor set was obtained from a man aged 70-80 years with urothelial cancer. The CDR3 runs from the conserved cysteine through the conserved F or W. The D gene is left open where the match is weak. Expanded clones are given a class, and other clones once, few, many or no size at all.

V	size	D	J	DNA	CDR3
TRBV28	.	.	TRBJ2-7	TGTGCCAGCAGAGTCGGGGGGCGCGAGCAGTACTTC	CASRVGGREQYF
TRBV28	.	.	TRBJ1-5	TGTGCCAGCAGTTTATCCAGGGTGAGCAATCAGCCCCAGCATTTT	CASSLSRVSNQPQHF
TRBV19	.	TRBD2	TRBJ2-1	TGTGCCAGTAGTATGAGAGCGGGGGAGCAGTTCTTC	CASSMRAGEQFF
TRBV6-4	.	.	TRBJ1-2	TGTGCCAGCAGTGCGGGGTCTGGCTACACCTTC	CASSAGSGYTF
TRBV7-3	.	.	TRBJ2-1	TGTGCCAGCAGCTCCGGCGGCGCCTCCTACAATGAGCAGTTCTTC	CASSSGGASYNEQFF
TRBV21-1	once	.	TRBJ1-1	TGTGCCAGCAGCAAAGGAGTAAGGGCGGGGCGCAGGGCTTTCTTT	CASSKGVRAGRRAFF
TRBV19	.	.	TRBJ2-1	TGTGCCAGTACCCTAGGGCGGGGGCCCGGCGGGCAGTTCTTC	CASTLGRGPGGQFF
TRBV18	.	TRBD2	TRBJ2-7	TGTGCCAGCTCACCGGCGGGCTGGACTAGCCAAACTTGGGAGCAGTACTTC	CASSPAGWTSQTWEQYF
TRBV5-1	few	TRBD2	TRBJ2-1	TGCGCCAGCAGCTTGGCCACACCGGGACTAGTGAGAGAGCAGTTCTTC	CASSLATPGLVREQFF
TRBV5-4	.	.	TRBJ2-7	TGTGCCAGCAGCCTATCAGGCTACGTGCACGAGCAGTACTTC	CASSLSGYVHEQYF
TRBV5-6	.	TRBD1	TRBJ2-5	TGTGCCAGCAGCTTGGTCCCGGGACAGGGCGGTAAGACCCAGTACTTC	CASSLVPGQGGKTQYF
TRBV28	.	TRBD2	TRBJ2-3	TGTGCCAGCCAGGCTAGCGGGATAATCGCAGATACGCAGTATTTT	CASQASGIIADTQYF
TRBV28	few	.	TRBJ1-5	TGTGCCAGCAGTTTCGACGGACATAGCAATCAGCCCCAGCATTTT	CASSFDGHSNQPQHF
TRBV7-8	.	.	TRBJ2-1	TGTGCCAGCAGCTTGGACAGCCTCTCCTACAATGAGCAGTTCTTC	CASSLDSLSYNEQFF
TRBV2	.	.	TRBJ2-2	TGTGCCAGCAAAGAAACTACTAACACCGGGGAGCTGTTTTTT	CASKETTNTGELFF
TRBV9	.	.	TRBJ2-5	TGTGCCAGCAGCCTCAGGGCCTTCGAAGGAGCCCAGTACTTC	CASSLRAFEGAQYF
TRBV6-1	medium-sized	.	TRBJ1-3	TGTGCCAGCAGTGAGATTACGACAGGCTCTGGAAACACCATATATTTT	CASSEITTGSGNTIYF
TRBV19	.	.	TRBJ2-2	TGTGCCAGTAGTACCCCCCTTCTAGCCGGGGAGCTGTTTTTT	CASSTPLLAGELFF
TRBV7-2	.	.	TRBJ2-5	TGTGCCAGCAGCCCCTCTGGCAAAGAGACCCAGTACTTC	CASSPSGKETQYF
TRBV14	.	.	TRBJ1-3	TGTGCCAGCAGCCCGCTCAGAGGGGGTACTGGAAACACCATATATTTT	CASSPLRGGTGNTIYF